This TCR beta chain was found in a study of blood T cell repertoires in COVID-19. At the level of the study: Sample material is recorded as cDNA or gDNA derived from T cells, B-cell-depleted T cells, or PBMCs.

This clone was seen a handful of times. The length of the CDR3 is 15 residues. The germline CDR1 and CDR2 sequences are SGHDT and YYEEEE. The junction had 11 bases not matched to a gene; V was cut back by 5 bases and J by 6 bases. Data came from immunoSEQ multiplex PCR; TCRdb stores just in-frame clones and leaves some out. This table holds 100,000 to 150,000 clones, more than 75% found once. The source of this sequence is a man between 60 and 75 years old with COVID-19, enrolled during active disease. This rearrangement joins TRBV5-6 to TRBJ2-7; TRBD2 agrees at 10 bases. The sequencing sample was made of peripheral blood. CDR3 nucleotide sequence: TGTGCCAGCAGTTTTAGCGGGAGGCGGTTGGGCGAGCAGTACTTC. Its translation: CASSFSGRRLGEQYF.